A single sample is the source of the 22 T cell receptor beta chains below, sequenced in a study of T cell responses to AZD1222 COVID-19 vaccine. Generated by immunoSEQ multiplex PCR, the TCRdb table keeps only in-frame clones and is missing some. The sample consists of 95,000 to 150,000 clones, roughly 91% of them appearing once. The sequencing used peripheral blood, collected on day 0 of AZD1222 vaccination. The receptors derive from an adult in good health.

The gene calls are TRBV30 and TRBJ1-3; D remains ambiguous. There are 13 residues in the CDR3. V was shortened by 0 bases and J by 2 bases, with 5 bases between the two germline ends. Per the germline V gene, CDR1 is GTSNPN and CDR2 is SVGIG (reference sequence). The CDR3 nucleotides read TGTGCCTGGAGTGTACAGACTGGAAACACCATATATTTT. It yields the protein CAWSVQTGNTIYF.

In this sample, this clone turned up once. V gene TRBV24-1 combines with J gene TRBJ1-5; D is ambiguous. The length of the CDR3 is 14 residues. The germline gives CDR1 KGHDR, CDR2 SFDVKD. V lost 4 bases and J 11 bases, leaving 17 bases between the germline ends. The CDR3 loop reads CATSESSRSSAQHF. The CDR3 DNA sequence: TGTGCCACCAGTGAATCCTCGAGGTCCTCGGCCCAGCATTTT.

This chain joins TRBV21-1 and TRBJ1-1. TRBV21-1 is a documented pseudogene. CDR3 size: 16 residues. The CDR3 protein is CASSKDKGRINTEAFF. CDR3 in DNA: TGTGCCAGCAGCAAAGACAAGGGCAGGATCAACACTGAAGCTTTCTTT.

V and J are TRBV27 and TRBJ1-1; perhaps TRBD1 as D (5 bases). CDR3 length equals 15 residues. Germline loops: CDR1 MNHEY, CDR2 SMNVEV (reference sequence). V was trimmed by 10 bases and J by 0 bases, leaving 18 bases between them. CDR3 protein: CATRRQPKMNTEAFF. The DNA for the CDR3 is TGTGCCACCAGGAGACAGCCCAAGATGAACACTGAAGCTTTCTTT.

The chain combines TRBV5-5 with TRBJ2-7, with TRBD1 matching over 7 bases. This CDR3 spans 15 amino acids. Germline loops: CDR1 SGHKS, CDR2 YYEKEE (reference sequence). J gave up 2 bases and V 0 bases, and 5 bases lay outside the gene matches. CDR3 protein: CASSLDATGTYEQYF. For the CDR3, the DNA is TGTGCCAGCAGCTTGGACGCGACAGGGACCTACGAGCAGTACTTC.

The rearrangement uses TRBV9 and TRBJ2-7; the match to TRBD1 covers 7 bases. Germline V gives CDR1 SGDLS, CDR2 YYNGEE. V dropped 0 bases and J dropped 2; count of bases not matched to a gene: 14. The CDR3 extends over 18 amino acids. CDR3 residues: CASSVATGEGRAPYEQYF. The CDR3 coding sequence is TGTGCCAGCAGCGTAGCTACAGGGGAAGGACGGGCCCCCTACGAGCAGTACTTC.

The chain recombines TRBV4-2 with TRBJ2-3, with 7 bases aligning to TRBD2. The CDR3 contains 17 residues. CDR1 and CDR2 (germline): LGHNA, YNFKEQ. J lost 3 bases, V lost 4 bases, and 13 bases had no gene match. Here the CDR3 DNA reads TGTGCCAGCAGCCCGCTTCGGGCGGGGGTATCAACAGATACGCAGTATTTT. Protein: CASSPLRAGVSTDTQYF.

The chain carries TRBV19 and TRBJ2-1; 7 bases fit TRBD1. V gave up 3 bases and J gave up 4 bases; unmatched junction bases: 6. Per the germline V gene, CDR1 is LNHDA and CDR2 is SQIVND (reference sequence). The CDR3 is 15 residues long. The chain's CDR3 is CASSMARGIYNEQFF. The CDR3 DNA reads TGTGCCAGTAGTATGGCCAGGGGGATTTACAATGAGCAGTTCTTC.

This chain links TRBV7-9 with TRBJ1-1; 7 nucleotides match TRBD1. The V and J ends lost 5 bases and 7 bases, in that order; junction bases with no gene match: 10. The V gene's germline CDR1 is SEHNR and CDR2 FQNEAQ (reference sequence). This CDR3 has 14 residues. DNA for the CDR3: TGTGCCAGCAGCCGAGCCGGGACAGCTAATGAAGCTTTCTTT. Encoded protein: CASSRAGTANEAFF.

The J gene is TRBJ1-3, the V gene TRBV7-9, with D perhaps TRBD1 (5 bases). The germline gives CDR1 SEHNR, CDR2 FQNEAQ (reference sequence). Trimming removed 7 bases from V and 2 bases from J, with 18 bases in between. The CDR3 consists of 16 residues. This chain's CDR3 is CASNRKAGLAGNTIYF. CDR3 nucleotides: TGTGCCAGCAATAGGAAGGCGGGGCTGGCTGGAAACACCATATATTTT.

The chain carries TRBV2 and TRBJ1-3; TRBD1 is a possible D gene (5 bases). The CDR3 totals 14 residues. Germline CDR1 is SNHLY and CDR2 is FYNNEI. The V end was cut by 7 bases, the J end by 4 bases, with 14 bases between. The CDR3 is CASMTHRQGNTIYF. The CDR3 DNA sequence: TGTGCCAGCATGACCCACAGGCAAGGAAACACCATATATTTT.

The J gene is TRBJ2-4, the V gene TRBV9; D gene unclear. Germline CDR1 and CDR2: SGDLS and YYNGEE. The CDR3 is 16 residues long. Between the trimmed V and J ends, which lost 1 base and 0 bases, there was a span of 11 bases. The CDR3, as DNA: TGTGCCAGCAGCGTATCTGGGGTACTAGCCAAAAACATTCAGTACTTC. As protein: CASSVSGVLAKNIQYF. The full variable domain, with the rest looked up from reference TRBV9 and TRBJ2-4, is DSGVTQTPKHLITATGQRVTLRCSPRSGDLSVYWYQQSLDQGLQFLIQYYNGEERAKGNILERFSAQQFPDLHSELNLSSLELGDSALYFCASSVSGVLAKNIQYFGAGTRLSVL.

The V call is TRBV5-5, the J call TRBJ2-5; 14 positions match TRBD2. V was clipped by 1 base and J by 5 bases; unmatched bases: 4. From germline, CDR1 is SGHKS and CDR2 YYEKEE (reference sequence). The CDR3 is 16 residues long. The CDR3 sequence is CASSLRGLAGVETQYF. The CDR3 region has the DNA TGTGCCAGCAGCTTGAGGGGACTAGCGGGGGTGGAGACCCAGTACTTC.

The V and J genes are TRBV4-2 and TRBJ2-1; D is possibly TRBD1 (6 bases). Trimming left V 3 bases short and J 1 base short, with 25 bases between. Germline CDR1 LGHNA, CDR2 YNFKEQ. This CDR3 comprises 20 residues. Written as DNA, the CDR3 is TGTGCCAGCAGCCACCCCCGAGGACAGAGAAGGGCCCTATCCTACAATGAGCAGTTCTTC. Its translation: CASSHPRGQRRALSYNEQFF.

The chain uses TRBV7-7 and TRBJ2-3; tentative D call: TRBD2 (6 bases). The CDR3 sequence is 18 residues long. In germline, CDR1 is SSHAT, CDR2 FNYEAQ (reference sequence). Deletions cut 5 bases from V and 2 bases from J, with 23 bases between. CDR3 sequence reads: CASSPSWAGRESTDTQYF. The CDR3 region has the DNA TGTGCCAGCAGCCCTAGCTGGGCGGGAAGGGAGTCCACAGATACGCAGTATTTT.

The chain is built from TRBV6-5 and TRBJ2-7; 9 bases fit TRBD2. CDR1 is MNHEY, CDR2 SVGAGI, per germline. The junction had 8 bases not matched to a gene; V was cut back by 7 bases and J by 4 bases. CDR3 length: 14 amino acids. The CDR3 spells CASKAISGGYEQYF. The CDR3 nucleotides read TGTGCCAGCAAAGCGATTAGCGGGGGTTACGAGCAGTACTTC.

The J gene is TRBJ1-5, the V gene TRBV20-1; D not certain. Germline V gives CDR1 DFQATT, CDR2 SNEGSKA (reference sequence). This CDR3 has 9 residues. Trimming pared 7 bases from V and 10 bases from J, leaving 8 bases between. The CDR3 protein is CSVQEPQHF. CDR3 nucleotides: TGCAGTGTCCAGGAACCCCAGCATTTT.

The chain couples TRBV7-9 to TRBJ2-2, with TRBD1 identical over 10 bases. With 4 bases clipped from V and 3 bases from J, the junction kept 5 bases outside the gene matches. CDR1 is SEHNR, CDR2 FQNEAQ, per germline (reference sequence). The CDR3 consists of 16 residues. The CDR3 nucleotides read TGTGCCAGCAGCTGGGACAGGGGACGGTACACCGGGGAGCTGTTTTTT. It codes for CASSWDRGRYTGELFF.

The CDR3 is CASSPARTGQTNYGYTF. For the CDR3, the DNA is TGTGCCAGCAGCCCTGCTCGGACAGGGCAAACTAACTATGGCTACACCTTC. The chain employs TRBV4-2 and TRBJ1-2; 8 nucleotides align to TRBD1. The CDR3 length is 17 residues. From germline, CDR1 is LGHNA and CDR2 YNFKEQ. Trimming at V came to 4 bases and at J to 0 bases, leaving 10 bases not matched to a gene.

V and J are TRBV2 and TRBJ2-7; no clear D. Germline V gives CDR1 SNHLY, CDR2 FYNNEI. The V end was cut by 6 bases, the J end by 1 base, with 13 bases between. The CDR3 loop spans 14 amino acids. DNA for the CDR3: TGTGCCAGCAGCGGAGCACTCATATCCTACGAGCAGTACTTC. This gives the protein CASSGALISYEQYF.

V is TRBV5-1 and J is TRBJ2-3, with a tentative D call TRBD1 (5 bases). Germline V gene lookup returns CDR1 SGHRS and CDR2 YFSETQ. CDR3 length: 16 residues. V was shortened by 3 bases and J by 4 bases, with 18 bases between the two germline ends. CDR3: CASSSKGAGMADTQYF. CDR3 DNA: TGCGCCAGCAGCTCCAAGGGCGCAGGGATGGCAGATACGCAGTATTTT.

This rearrangement joins TRBV11-2 to TRBJ2-3; a weak D match, TRBD2 (6 bases). Trimming took 1 base from V and 2 from J, leaving 16 bases between them. Germline V gene sequence: CDR1 SGHAT, CDR2 FQNNGV. The CDR3 has 17 residues. CDR3 nucleotide sequence: TGTGCCAGCAGCTTAGGGGGTGTAGCGGAAACCACAGATACGCAGTATTTT. Its translation is CASSLGGVAETTDTQYF.